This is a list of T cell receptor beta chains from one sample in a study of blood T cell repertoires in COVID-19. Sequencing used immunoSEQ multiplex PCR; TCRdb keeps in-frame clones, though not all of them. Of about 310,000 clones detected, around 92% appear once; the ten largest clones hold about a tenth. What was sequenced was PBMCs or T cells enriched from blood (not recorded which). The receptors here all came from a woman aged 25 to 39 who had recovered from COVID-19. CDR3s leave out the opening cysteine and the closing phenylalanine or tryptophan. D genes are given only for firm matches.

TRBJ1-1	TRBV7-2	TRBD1	ASSYRQGASEAF
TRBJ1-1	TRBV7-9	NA	ASSLKRETEAF
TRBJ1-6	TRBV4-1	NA	ASSRGWDNSPLH
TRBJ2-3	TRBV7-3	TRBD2	ASSLRGTSRGADTQY
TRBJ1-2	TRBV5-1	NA	ASSLGWGVTNYGYT
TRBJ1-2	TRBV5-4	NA	ASSLREPIGYT
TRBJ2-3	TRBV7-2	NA	ASSFFEGVLTDTQY
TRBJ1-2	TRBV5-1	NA	ASRSPGTLDHGYT
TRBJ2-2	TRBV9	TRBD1	ASSEGQGVNTGELF
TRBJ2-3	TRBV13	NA	ASSPYTDTQY
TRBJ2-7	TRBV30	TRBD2	AWSPFGTTIYEQY
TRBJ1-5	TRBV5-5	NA	ASSPTVSNQPQH
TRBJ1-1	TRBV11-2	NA	ASSPLSGDRVVAF
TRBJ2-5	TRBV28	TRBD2	ASSFAWRLAGLTQY